This T cell receptor beta chain was recorded in a study of T cells in Graves' hyperthyroidism and ophthalmopathy. V lost 4 bases and J 0 bases, leaving 10 bases between the germline ends. The V gene's germline CDR1 is MNHEY and CDR2 SMNVEV (reference sequence). The CDR3 is made up of 15 amino acids. TCR beta CDR3 regions were amplified from RNA transcripts. First-round RT-PCR targeting the TCR CDR3 was performed with the HTBI primer set. TCRdb independently ran MiXCR on the multiplex PCR reads; one entry per CDR3 protein. The sample holds fewer than 650,000 distinct CDR3 sequences, under 15% seen once. Patients with ophthalmopathy all had a Clinical Activity Score of at least 3, a NOSPECS grade of at least 4 and duration under 3 months. Regarding the study as a whole: Using 13 V-J features, a model discriminated ophthalmopathy from stable hyperthyroidism.

This clonotype was seen at least ten times. What it recognizes is unknown. This chain joins TRBV27 and TRBJ1-5; the D gene is possibly TRBD1 (6 bases). The source of this sequence is a woman aged 40-49 years with Graves' ophthalmopathy. Sequenced sample: blood. The CDR3 here is CASSYTGNSNQPQHF. As DNA, the CDR3 is TGTGCCAGCAGTTACACAGGGAATAGCAATCAGCCCCAGCATTTT.